A selection of T cell receptor beta chains follows, all from one sample in a study of blood T cell repertoires in COVID-19. The data were produced by immunoSEQ multiplex PCR, yet TCRdb's version contains in-frame clones alone and is incomplete. This sample has about 240,000 clones, with 86% found just once. Sequences were obtained from PBMCs or T cells enriched from blood (not recorded which). The origin of the receptors is a woman between 35 and 50 years old with acute COVID-19. Each CDR3 is given with its conserved first and last residue. Each record gives: clone size, V gene, D gene, J gene, CDR3 DNA, CDR3 protein. A D gene is named only where the DNA matches it firmly. Some rows mark clone size as missing; the rest say once, few, many or name a class of expanded clone.

size: NA
V: TRBV5-1
D: NA
J: TRBJ2-3
DNA: TGCGCCAGCAGCTTGGGGTGGCGGGGCACAGATACGCAGTATTTT
CDR3: CASSLGWRGTDTQYF

size: NA
V: TRBV4-1
D: TRBD1
J: TRBJ2-7
DNA: TGCGCCAGCAGCCAAGGGTTCCCGGGACAGGGCTACGAGCAGTACTTC
CDR3: CASSQGFPGQGYEQYF

size: NA
V: TRBV29-1
D: TRBD1
J: TRBJ1-4
DNA: TGCAGCGTGGAAGACCGGGACAGGGGGGAAAAACTGTTTTTT
CDR3: CSVEDRDRGEKLFF

size: NA
V: TRBV4-2
D: NA
J: TRBJ1-6
DNA: TGTGCCAGCAGCCCTTGGATTAGTCGACAGGATTATAATTCACCCCTCCACTTT
CDR3: CASSPWISRQDYNSPLHF

size: NA
V: TRBV10-2
D: TRBD2
J: TRBJ2-1
DNA: TGCGCCAGCGTACTAGCGGACAATGAGCAGTTCTTC
CDR3: CASVLADNEQFF

size: NA
V: TRBV19
D: TRBD2
J: TRBJ2-1
DNA: TGTGCCAGTAGTTTGTGGGACACCTGGACTAGCGGGAGTTCCTACAATGAGCAGTTCTTC
CDR3: CASSLWDTWTSGSSYNEQFF

size: NA
V: TRBV7-6
D: TRBD2
J: TRBJ2-3
DNA: TGTGCCAGCAGCTTAAGGCGGGAGCTAGATACGCAGTATTTT
CDR3: CASSLRRELDTQYF

size: NA
V: TRBV7-9
D: NA
J: TRBJ1-4
DNA: TGTGCCAGCAGCATAATAGGGGGACCCTCATCCGAAAAACTGTTTTTT
CDR3: CASSIIGGPSSEKLFF

size: once
V: TRBV5-1
D: TRBD1
J: TRBJ2-1
DNA: TGCGCCAGCAGCTTGGCGACTACAGGGGATTCCTACAATGAGCAGTTCTTC
CDR3: CASSLATTGDSYNEQFF

size: once
V: TRBV11-2
D: TRBD2
J: TRBJ2-1
DNA: TGTGCCAGCAGCGCCGGGACTAGGGATGAGCAGTTCTTC
CDR3: CASSAGTRDEQFF